Listed below are T cell receptor beta chains from one sample, sequenced in a study of blood T cell repertoires in COVID-19. The table came from immunoSEQ multiplex PCR; TCRdb's copy has only in-frame clones and leaves some out. The sample lists 160,000 or so clones; over 80% were seen once. The specimen was peripheral blood. These receptors all come from a woman aged 50 to 60 with acute or convalescent COVID-19. Each CDR3 is given with its conserved first and last residue. Each record gives: J gene, clone size, V gene, D gene, CDR3 protein, CDR3 DNA. The D gene is left open where the match is weak. For some rows the clone size is stated as once, few or many, or as a class when expanded; others skip it.

J: TRBJ2-7
size: few
V: TRBV5-1
D: TRBD1
CDR3: CASSLGQGSTYEQYF
DNA: TGCGCCAGCAGCCTCGGACAGGGCAGTACCTACGAGCAGTACTTC

J: TRBJ2-2
size: NA
V: TRBV4-2
D: NA
CDR3: CASSYSAGRGVSTGELFF
DNA: TGTGCCAGCAGTTACTCGGCGGGGCGGGGAGTGAGCACCGGGGAGCTGTTTTTT

J: TRBJ2-7
size: NA
V: TRBV6-5
D: TRBD2
CDR3: CASSYRGRKYEQYF
DNA: TGTGCCAGCAGTTATCGCGGGAGAAAGTACGAGCAGTACTTC

J: TRBJ2-5
size: NA
V: TRBV19
D: TRBD1
CDR3: CASSIGGQGQETQYF
DNA: TGTGCCAGTAGTATAGGAGGACAGGGCCAAGAGACCCAGTACTTC

J: TRBJ1-5
size: few
V: TRBV6-5
D: TRBD1
CDR3: CASRSGQGRGQPQHF
DNA: TGTGCCAGCAGGTCAGGACAGGGCCGGGGTCAGCCCCAGCATTTT

J: TRBJ1-1
size: NA
V: TRBV5-6
D: NA
CDR3: CASSLATGLTEAFF
DNA: TGTGCCAGCAGCTTGGCCACAGGGCTCACTGAAGCTTTCTTT

J: TRBJ2-1
size: NA
V: TRBV6-2/TRBV6-3
D: TRBD1
CDR3: CASNPLDRVRQFF
DNA: TGTGCCAGCAACCCCCTGGACAGGGTACGGCAGTTCTTC

J: TRBJ1-5
size: NA
V: TRBV12-3/TRBV12-4
D: TRBD1
CDR3: CASSLDRGLSQHF
DNA: TGTGCCAGCAGTTTAGACAGGGGCTTGTCCCAGCATTTT

J: TRBJ2-7
size: NA
V: TRBV7-2
D: TRBD2
CDR3: CASSLASGPYEQYF
DNA: TGTGCCAGCAGCTTAGCTAGCGGGCCCTACGAGCAGTACTTC

J: TRBJ2-7
size: NA
V: TRBV11-2
D: TRBD2
CDR3: CASSLRSGSPYEQYF
DNA: TGTGCCAGCAGCTTACGAAGCGGGAGCCCCTACGAGCAGTACTTC

J: TRBJ1-2
size: once
V: TRBV19
D: TRBD1
CDR3: CASSIEGTGMTSRSYTF
DNA: TGTGCCAGTAGTATAGAGGGGACAGGCATGACCTCTAGGAGCTACACCTTC

J: TRBJ1-2
size: NA
V: TRBV19
D: NA
CDR3: CASSIGGLNYGYTF
DNA: TGTGCCAGTAGTATAGGGGGCCTTAACTATGGCTACACCTTC

J: TRBJ2-7
size: NA
V: TRBV5-5
D: TRBD1
CDR3: CASSLTGARYEQYF
DNA: TGTGCCAGCAGCTTGACAGGGGCTCGCTACGAGCAGTACTTC

J: TRBJ1-1
size: NA
V: TRBV9
D: NA
CDR3: CASSAEGVNTEAFF
DNA: TGTGCCAGCAGCGCCGAGGGGGTAAACACTGAAGCTTTCTTT

J: TRBJ1-3
size: once
V: TRBV5-6
D: TRBD1
CDR3: CASSFEQGKAGNTIYF
DNA: TGTGCCAGCAGCTTCGAACAGGGGAAGGCTGGAAACACCATATATTTT

J: TRBJ2-3
size: NA
V: TRBV4-3
D: TRBD2
CDR3: CASSPRARGGSDTQYF
DNA: TGCGCCAGCAGCCCAAGGGCGCGGGGGGGCTCAGATACGCAGTATTTT

J: TRBJ2-1
size: NA
V: TRBV5-4
D: TRBD2
CDR3: CASSLTLTSGNYNEQFF
DNA: TGTGCCAGCAGCTTGACCCTGACTAGCGGAAACTACAATGAGCAGTTCTTC

J: TRBJ1-3
size: NA
V: TRBV11-2
D: NA
CDR3: CASSPTDSGNTIYF
DNA: TGTGCCAGCAGTCCGACAGACTCTGGAAACACCATATATTTT

J: TRBJ2-1
size: NA
V: TRBV19
D: TRBD2
CDR3: CASSRFKTSGINEQFF
DNA: TGTGCCAGTAGTAGATTCAAAACTAGCGGGATCAATGAGCAGTTCTTC

J: TRBJ2-2
size: NA
V: TRBV4-3
D: NA
CDR3: CASSQQTGWELFF
DNA: TGCGCCAGCAGCCAACAGACAGGCTGGGAGCTGTTTTTT

J: TRBJ1-1
size: once
V: TRBV6-5
D: NA
CDR3: CASSYSGGELNTEAFF
DNA: TGTGCCAGCAGTTATAGCGGGGGTGAGTTGAACACTGAAGCTTTCTTT

J: TRBJ1-1
size: NA
V: TRBV3-1/TRBV3-2
D: NA
CDR3: CASSQRPGVWWAFF
DNA: TGTGCCAGCAGCCAACGTCCAGGGGTCTGGTGGGCTTTCTTT

J: TRBJ1-1
size: NA
V: TRBV12-2
D: NA
CDR3: CALLGPGGAFF
DNA: TGTGCATTGCTCGGACCCGGGGGTGCTTTCTTT

J: TRBJ2-3
size: NA
V: TRBV6-6
D: NA
CDR3: CASSRDIETQYF
DNA: TGTGCCAGCAGCAGGGACATCGAAACGCAGTATTTT

J: TRBJ2-1
size: NA
V: TRBV3-1/TRBV3-2
D: TRBD1
CDR3: CASSQGTGTGGGEQFF
DNA: TGTGCCAGCAGCCAAGGAACCGGGACAGGGGGCGGTGAGCAGTTCTTC

J: TRBJ2-7
size: NA
V: TRBV18
D: NA
CDR3: CASSPANSYEQYF
DNA: TGTGCCAGCTCACCAGCTAACTCCTACGAGCAGTACTTC

J: TRBJ2-7
size: few
V: TRBV4-3
D: TRBD2
CDR3: CASSQDLLAGYEQYF
DNA: TGCGCCAGCAGCCAAGATCTACTAGCGGGTTACGAGCAGTACTTC

J: TRBJ2-4
size: NA
V: TRBV6-6
D: NA
CDR3: CASAPEEENIQYF
DNA: TGTGCCAGCGCCCCGGAGGAAGAAAACATTCAGTACTTC

J: TRBJ2-1
size: NA
V: TRBV6-5
D: TRBD1
CDR3: CATRQGALTPNEQFF
DNA: TGTGCCACCCGACAGGGGGCCCTGACTCCCAATGAGCAGTTCTTC

J: TRBJ2-5
size: once
V: TRBV10-2
D: TRBD1
CDR3: CASSDKDRRETQYF
DNA: TGCGCCAGCAGTGATAAGGACAGGCGGGAGACCCAGTACTTC

J: TRBJ1-5
size: few
V: TRBV6-5
D: TRBD1
CDR3: CASSYAQGANQPQHF
DNA: TGTGCCAGCAGTTACGCACAGGGGGCAAATCAGCCCCAGCATTTT

J: TRBJ1-5
size: NA
V: TRBV18
D: NA
CDR3: CASSPITDTRAQHF
DNA: TGTGCCAGCTCACCGATTACGGACACCCGGGCCCAGCATTTT

J: TRBJ2-3
size: NA
V: TRBV18
D: TRBD1
CDR3: CASSGQVLATDTQYF
DNA: TGTGCCAGCTCAGGACAGGTCCTAGCAACAGATACGCAGTATTTT

J: TRBJ1-1
size: NA
V: TRBV7-2
D: NA
CDR3: CASSSTVGWSTEAFF
DNA: TGTGCCAGCAGCTCCACCGTCGGCTGGAGCACTGAAGCTTTCTTT

J: TRBJ1-1
size: NA
V: TRBV19
D: NA
CDR3: CASSLTGRTEAFF
DNA: TGTGCCAGTAGTTTAACAGGGCGGACTGAAGCTTTCTTT

J: TRBJ2-7
size: NA
V: TRBV19
D: NA
CDR3: CATQAAGRIYEQYF
DNA: TGTGCCACTCAGGCGGCAGGGCGCATCTACGAGCAGTACTTC

J: TRBJ1-2
size: once
V: TRBV6-6
D: NA
CDR3: CASSRDNIYGYTF
DNA: TGTGCCAGCAGTAGAGACAACATCTATGGCTACACCTTC

J: TRBJ2-3
size: NA
V: TRBV6-2/TRBV6-3
D: NA
CDR3: CASSSPWGRPDTQYF
DNA: TGTGCCAGCAGTTCCCCCTGGGGGCGGCCAGATACGCAGTATTTT

J: TRBJ1-6
size: NA
V: TRBV6-1
D: NA
CDR3: CASSEALYNSPLHF
DNA: TGTGCCAGCAGTGAGGCATTATATAATTCACCCCTCCACTTT

J: TRBJ1-2
size: NA
V: TRBV5-6
D: NA
CDR3: CASRGGRDGYTF
DNA: TGTGCCAGCAGAGGAGGGAGGGATGGCTACACCTTC

J: TRBJ2-7
size: NA
V: TRBV2
D: NA
CDR3: CASSDGRYPYEQYF
DNA: TGTGCCAGCAGTGACGGGAGATATCCCTACGAGCAGTACTTC

J: TRBJ1-1
size: NA
V: TRBV27
D: NA
CDR3: CASGGILSEAFF
DNA: TGTGCCAGCGGGGGGATTTTGTCTGAAGCTTTCTTT

J: TRBJ2-1
size: NA
V: TRBV9
D: TRBD2
CDR3: CAWPSGGLTNEQFF
DNA: TGTGCCTGGCCTAGCGGGGGTCTAACCAATGAGCAGTTCTTC

J: TRBJ2-1
size: few
V: TRBV4-3
D: NA
CDR3: CASSQDFRGGQFF
DNA: TGCGCCAGCAGCCAAGATTTCAGGGGTGGGCAGTTCTTC

J: TRBJ1-2
size: NA
V: TRBV7-2
D: TRBD1
CDR3: CASQKTGNNYGYTF
DNA: TGTGCCAGCCAAAAGACAGGGAACAACTATGGCTACACCTTC

J: TRBJ2-7
size: NA
V: TRBV5-1
D: TRBD2
CDR3: CASSLEAGAPLSQEQYF
DNA: TGCGCCAGCAGCTTGGAAGCGGGGGCCCCCCTGTCCCAAGAGCAGTACTTC

J: TRBJ2-4
size: NA
V: TRBV11-2
D: TRBD2
CDR3: CASSLLAGGAKNIQYF
DNA: TGTGCCAGCAGCCTACTAGCGGGGGGGGCCAAAAACATTCAGTACTTC

J: TRBJ1-4
size: few
V: TRBV5-1
D: TRBD1
CDR3: CASSGESGTGSGKLFF
DNA: TGCGCCAGCAGCGGGGAATCCGGGACAGGGAGCGGAAAACTGTTTTTT

J: TRBJ1-2
size: NA
V: TRBV6-6
D: TRBD1
CDR3: CASSYGDRGDYGYTF
DNA: TGTGCCAGCAGTTACGGGGACAGGGGGGACTATGGCTACACCTTC

J: TRBJ1-2
size: NA
V: TRBV6-6
D: TRBD1
CDR3: CASSGSRDRENGYTF
DNA: TGTGCCAGCAGTGGGTCCCGGGACAGGGAAAATGGCTACACCTTC